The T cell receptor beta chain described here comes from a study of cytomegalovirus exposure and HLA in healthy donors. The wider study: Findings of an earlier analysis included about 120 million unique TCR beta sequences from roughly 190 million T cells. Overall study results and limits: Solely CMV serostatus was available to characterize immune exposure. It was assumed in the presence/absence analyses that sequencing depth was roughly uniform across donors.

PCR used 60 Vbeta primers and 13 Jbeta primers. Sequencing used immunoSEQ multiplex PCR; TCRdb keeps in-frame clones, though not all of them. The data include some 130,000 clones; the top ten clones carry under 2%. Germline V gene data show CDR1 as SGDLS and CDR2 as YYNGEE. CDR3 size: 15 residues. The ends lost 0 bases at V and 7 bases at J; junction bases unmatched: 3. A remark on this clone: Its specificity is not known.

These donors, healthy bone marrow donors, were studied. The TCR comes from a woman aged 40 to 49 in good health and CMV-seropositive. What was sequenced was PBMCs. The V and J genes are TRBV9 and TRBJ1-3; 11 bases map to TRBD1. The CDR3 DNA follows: TGTGCCAGCAGCGTAGGGGACAGGGGGGTCAACACCATATATTTT. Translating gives CASSVGDRGVNTIYF.